What follows are 20 T cell receptor beta chains derived from one specimen sequenced in a study of T cell changes during pregnancy in multiple sclerosis. Profiling relied on immunoSEQ multiplex PCR, and the TCRdb table lists in-frame clones only, not all of them. In the table there are 85,000 to 90,000 clones, 85% to 95% of which are singletons. Source: peripheral blood, taken after pregnancy. These receptors were taken from a female donor in good health, enrolled as a control in a pregnancy study.

This chain links TRBV5-6 with TRBJ1-3; tentative D call: TRBD1 (5 bases). This CDR3 has 15 residues. Germline CDR1 is SGHDT and CDR2 is YYEEEE. The V end lost 3 bases, the J end lost 0 bases, and 10 bases lay between the germline ends. CDR3 coding DNA: TGTGCCAGCAGCTCGGGACTGACCTCTGGAAACACCATATATTTT. Translated, it gives CASSSGLTSGNTIYF.

J is TRBJ2-1 and V is TRBV6-6, with 9 positions matching TRBD2. In germline, CDR1 is MNHNY, CDR2 SVGAGI (reference sequence). CDR3 length: 16 residues. J lost 9 bases, V lost 5 bases, and 14 bases had no gene match. CDR3 bases: TGTGCCAGCAGTCCCCACGCGGGAGGGGCTCCTGGTGAGCAGTTCTTC. Translated, it gives CASSPHAGGAPGEQFF.

The chain recombines TRBV27 with TRBJ1-5; D is uncertain. This CDR3 is 14 amino acids long. The V end lost 3 bases, the J end lost 1 base, and 7 bases lay between the germline ends. Per germline, CDR1 MNHEY and CDR2 SMNVEV (reference sequence). In nucleotides, the CDR3 is TGTGCCAGCAGTTTTACGGGGAGCAATCAGCCCCAGCATTTT. Translation: CASSFTGSNQPQHF.

The chain employs TRBV5-1 and TRBJ2-7; D perhaps matches TRBD1 (5 bases). V shed 5 bases and J shed 3 bases, with 18 bases lying between them. The CDR3 contains 15 residues. Germline lookup yields CDR1 SGHRS and CDR2 YFSETQ. CDR3 sequence (DNA): TGCGCCAGCAGTGTTTCTACAGGAGACCGCTACGAGCAGTACTTC. This codes for CASSVSTGDRYEQYF.

The J gene is TRBJ2-5, the V gene TRBV2; the D gene is possibly TRBD1 (6 bases). CDR1 and CDR2 (germline): SNHLY, FYNNEI. Trimming left V 4 bases short and J 7 bases short, with 10 bases between. The CDR3 has 12 residues. In nucleotides, the CDR3 is TGTGCCAGCAGTGCAGGGGTTGGGACCCAGTACTTC. Protein sequence: CASSAGVGTQYF. Supplemented by reference TRBV2 and TRBJ2-5, the full variable domain reads EPEVTQTPSHQVTQMGQEVILRCVPISNHLYFYWYRQILGQKVEFLVSFYNNEISEKSEIFDDQFSVERPDGSNFTLKIRSTKLEDSAMYFCASSAGVGTQYFGPGTRLLVL.

As for this clone: The same CDR3 can be traced to other DNA sequences in this sample. The chain employs TRBV2 and TRBJ2-1; a possible D gene is TRBD2 (5 bases). Per germline, CDR1 SNHLY and CDR2 FYNNEI. With 9 bases removed from V and 9 bases from J, the gap between germline ends came to 9 bases. CDR3 length: 10 amino acids. The CDR3 loop reads CASGGSEQFF. The CDR3 DNA reads as TGTGCCAGTGGAGGCAGTGAGCAGTTCTTC.

The chain joins TRBV10-2 to TRBJ2-2, with 9 positions matching TRBD1. Germline values: CDR1 WSHSY, CDR2 SAAADI. Trimming took 5 bases from V and 6 from J; bases not matched to a gene: 7. This CDR3 region has 15 residues. CDR3 sequence: CASSSPHRGPGELFF. As DNA, the CDR3 is TGCGCCAGCAGTTCCCCCCACAGGGGGCCCGGGGAGCTGTTTTTT.

The J gene is TRBJ2-4, the V gene TRBV11-3; tentatively, D is TRBD1 (6 bases). CDR3 length equals 20 residues. V shed 5 bases and J shed 9 bases, with 35 bases lying between them. The germline CDR1 and CDR2 sequences are SGHNT and YENEEA. CDR3 region: CASSQPPTPRPRDKEVIQYF. The CDR3 DNA sequence: TGTGCCAGCAGCCAACCACCTACCCCCCGACCCCGGGACAAGGAAGTCATTCAGTACTTC.

This chain joins TRBV5-1 and TRBJ1-4, with a possible D match to TRBD1 (5 bases). The CDR3 length is 16 residues. V shed 1 base and J shed 0 bases, with 10 bases lying between them. Germline CDR1 and CDR2: SGHRS and YFSETQ. Here the CDR3 DNA reads TGCGCCAGCAGCTTGACCCCAGGGTCAACTAATGAAAAACTGTTTTTT. Encoded protein: CASSLTPGSTNEKLFF. Looking up the rest from reference TRBV5-1 and TRBJ1-4 gives the full variable domain: KAGVTQTPRYLIKTRGQQVTLSCSPISGHRSVSWYQQTPGQGLQFLFEYFSETQRNKGNFPGRFSGRQFSNSRSEMNVSTLELGDSALYLCASSLTPGSTNEKLFFGSGTQLSVL.

The V call is TRBV7-9, the J call TRBJ1-4, with D maybe TRBD1 (5 bases). The germline V and J ends were trimmed by 1 base and 2 bases, with 11 bases remaining between them. The CDR3 extends over 16 amino acids. Germline V gene lookup returns CDR1 SEHNR and CDR2 FQNEAQ (reference sequence). CDR3 residues: CASSLVQGFTNEKLFF. The CDR3 DNA is TGTGCCAGCAGCTTAGTCCAGGGCTTTACTAATGAAAAACTGTTTTTT. Full variable domain (missing parts from reference TRBV7-9 and TRBJ1-4): DTGVSQNPRHKITKRGQNVTFRCDPISEHNRLYWYRQTLGQGPEFLTYFQNEAQLEKSRLLSDRFSAERPKGSFSTLEIQRTEQGDSAMYLCASSLVQGFTNEKLFFGSGTQLSVL.

The chain joins TRBV19 to TRBJ1-4, with 10 positions matching TRBD1. In germline, CDR1 is LNHDA, CDR2 SQIVND (reference sequence). V gave up 4 bases and J gave up 3 bases; unmatched junction bases: 5. This CDR3 is built from 16 residues. The CDR3 sequence: CASSTGQGKSNEKLFF. CDR3 DNA: TGTGCCAGTAGTACGGGACAGGGGAAATCTAATGAAAAACTGTTTTTT.

The CDR3: CASSPGGTRKGYTF. The CDR3 region has the DNA TGCGCCAGCAGCCCGGGAGGGACAAGGAAAGGCTACACCTTC. The chain joins TRBV5-1 to TRBJ1-2, with a weak D call TRBD1 (6 bases). CDR1 is SGHRS, CDR2 YFSETQ, per germline. The V end lost 4 bases, the J end lost 8 bases, and 18 bases lay between the germline ends. This CDR3 region has 14 residues.

The sample holds one count of this clone. The chain is built from TRBV5-1 and TRBJ2-1; D gene unclear. CDR1 is SGHRS and CDR2 is YFSETQ in the germline V gene. The V end lost 0 bases, the J end lost 1 base, and 5 bases lay between the germline ends. CDR3 length: 14 residues. The DNA for the CDR3 is TGCGCCAGCAGCTTGGGTCAGTCCTACAATGAGCAGTTCTTC. This gives the protein CASSLGQSYNEQFF.

This clone has a single count. The chain joins TRBV15 to TRBJ2-3; the D gene is possibly TRBD2 (5 bases). V lost 2 bases and J 8 bases, leaving 20 bases between the germline ends. The CDR3 length is 16 residues. Germline assignment: CDR1 LNHNV and CDR2 YYDKDF (reference sequence). CDR3 sequence reads: CATSRISSSLMGTQYF. CDR3 nucleotides: TGTGCCACCAGCAGAATCTCTAGCAGTCTAATGGGTACGCAGTATTTT.

The V and J genes are TRBV29-1 and TRBJ2-5; D possibly corresponds to TRBD2 (7 bases). The CDR3 consists of 12 residues. CDR1 SQVTM and CDR2 ANQGSEA come from the germline V gene. V gave up 4 bases and J gave up 4 bases, with 10 bases separating them. CDR3 coding DNA: TGCAGCGTTGGTGGGGGGGCAGAGACCCAGTACTTC. Its protein product is CSVGGGAETQYF.

This chain links TRBV21-1 with TRBJ1-5; TRBD1 is the table's D call and was not checked against the DNA. TRBV21-1 is a recognized pseudogene. There are 15 residues in the CDR3. The CDR3 loop reads CASINGTGGWQPQHF. The DNA for the CDR3 is TGTGCCAGCATCAATGGGACAGGGGGATGGCAGCCCCAGCATTTT.

The rearrangement joins TRBV7-2 to TRBJ1-2, with 11 bases aligning to TRBD1. J lost 3 bases, V lost 5 bases, and 5 bases had no gene match. Germline CDR1 SGHTA, CDR2 FQGNSA. The CDR3 has 15 residues. The CDR3 DNA reads as TGTGCCAGCAGCCCAGGACAGGGGGCGGACTATGGCTACACCTTC. It translates to CASSPGQGADYGYTF.

V gene TRBV11-2 combines with J gene TRBJ1-2, with TRBD1 matching 7 bases. V dropped 5 bases and J dropped 4; count of bases not matched to a gene: 4. This CDR3 spans 13 amino acids. Germline V CDR1 and CDR2: SGHAT, FQNNGV. In nucleotides, the CDR3 is TGTGCCAGCAGCCTCGGACAGGTCTATGGCTACACCTTC. It codes for CASSLGQVYGYTF.

The chain carries TRBV4-2 and TRBJ2-1; 9 bases map to TRBD2. Germline V lookup: CDR1 LGHNA, CDR2 YNFKEQ. The V and J ends lost 1 base and 10 bases, in that order; junction bases with no gene match: 17. The CDR3 loop spans 18 amino acids. The CDR3 sequence: CASSQVGEIAGVIKEQFF. DNA of the CDR3: TGTGCCAGCAGCCAAGTTGGGGAGATAGCGGGAGTAATTAAGGAGCAGTTCTTC.

This rearrangement joins TRBV5-1 to TRBJ2-7; TRBD1 matches at 7 bases. Germline-derived CDR1 and CDR2 are SGHRS and YFSETQ. This CDR3 has 15 amino acids. With 0 bases clipped from V and 3 bases from J, the junction kept 6 bases outside the gene matches. CDR3 DNA sequence: TGCGCCAGCAGCTTGGAAACAGGGGATAACTACGAGCAGTACTTC. Its protein product is CASSLETGDNYEQYF.